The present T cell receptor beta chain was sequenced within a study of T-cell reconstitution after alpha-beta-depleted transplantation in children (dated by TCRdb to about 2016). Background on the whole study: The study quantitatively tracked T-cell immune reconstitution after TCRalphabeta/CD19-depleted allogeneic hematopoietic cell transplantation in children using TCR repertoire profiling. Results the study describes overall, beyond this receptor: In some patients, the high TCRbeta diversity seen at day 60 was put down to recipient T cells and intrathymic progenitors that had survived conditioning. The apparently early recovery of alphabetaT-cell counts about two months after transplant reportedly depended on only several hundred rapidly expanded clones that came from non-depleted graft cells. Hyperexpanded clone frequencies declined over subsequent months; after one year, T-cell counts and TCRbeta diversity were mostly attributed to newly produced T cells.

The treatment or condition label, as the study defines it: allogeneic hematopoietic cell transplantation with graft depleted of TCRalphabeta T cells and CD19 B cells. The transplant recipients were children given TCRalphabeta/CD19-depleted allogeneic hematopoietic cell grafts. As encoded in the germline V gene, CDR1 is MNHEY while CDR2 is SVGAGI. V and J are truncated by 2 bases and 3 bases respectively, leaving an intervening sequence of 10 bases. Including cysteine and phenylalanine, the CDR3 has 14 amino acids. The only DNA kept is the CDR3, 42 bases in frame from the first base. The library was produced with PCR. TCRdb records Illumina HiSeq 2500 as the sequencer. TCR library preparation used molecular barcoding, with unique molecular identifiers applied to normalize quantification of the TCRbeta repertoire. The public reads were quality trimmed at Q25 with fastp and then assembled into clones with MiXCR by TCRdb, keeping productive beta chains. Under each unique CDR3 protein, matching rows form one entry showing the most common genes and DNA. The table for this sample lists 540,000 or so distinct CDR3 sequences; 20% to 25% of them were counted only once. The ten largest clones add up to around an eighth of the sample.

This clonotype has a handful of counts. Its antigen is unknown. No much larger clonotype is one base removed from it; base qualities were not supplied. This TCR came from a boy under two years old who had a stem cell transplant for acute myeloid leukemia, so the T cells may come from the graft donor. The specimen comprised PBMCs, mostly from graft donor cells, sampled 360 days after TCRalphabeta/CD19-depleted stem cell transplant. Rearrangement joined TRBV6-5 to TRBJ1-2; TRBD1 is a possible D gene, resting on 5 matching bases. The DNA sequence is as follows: TGTGCCAGCAGTTACGACGACAGTTACTATGGCTACACCTTC. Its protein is CASSYDDSYYGYTF.